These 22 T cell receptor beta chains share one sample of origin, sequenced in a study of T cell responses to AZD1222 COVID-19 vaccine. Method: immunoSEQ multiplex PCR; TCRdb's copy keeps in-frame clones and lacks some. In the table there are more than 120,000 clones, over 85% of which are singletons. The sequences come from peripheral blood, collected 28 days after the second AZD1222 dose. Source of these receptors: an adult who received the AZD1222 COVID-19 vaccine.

The CDR3 spells CASTHRGVMNTEAFF. Here the CDR3 DNA reads TGTGCCAGTACGCACAGGGGGGTCATGAACACTGAAGCTTTCTTT. The V call is TRBV19, the J call TRBJ1-1; TRBD1 matches 8 bases. Unmatched junction bases numbered 7, after V lost 7 bases and J lost 0 bases. The CDR3 loop spans 15 amino acids. Germline V lookup: CDR1 LNHDA, CDR2 SQIVND (reference sequence).

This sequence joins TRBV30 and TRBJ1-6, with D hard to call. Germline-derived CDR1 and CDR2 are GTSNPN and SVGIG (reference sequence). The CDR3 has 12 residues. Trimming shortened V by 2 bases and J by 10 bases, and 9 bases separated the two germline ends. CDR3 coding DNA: TGTGCCTGGAGTCCGGTGGGGTCACCCCTCCACTTT. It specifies CAWSPVGSPLHF.

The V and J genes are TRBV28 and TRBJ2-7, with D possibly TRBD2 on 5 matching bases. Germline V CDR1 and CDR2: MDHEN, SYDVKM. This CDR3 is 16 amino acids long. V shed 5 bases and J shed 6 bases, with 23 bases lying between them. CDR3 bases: TGTGCCAGCAGTCTACCGATGGCGGGTGCACCGTCCGAGCAGTACTTC. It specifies CASSLPMAGAPSEQYF.

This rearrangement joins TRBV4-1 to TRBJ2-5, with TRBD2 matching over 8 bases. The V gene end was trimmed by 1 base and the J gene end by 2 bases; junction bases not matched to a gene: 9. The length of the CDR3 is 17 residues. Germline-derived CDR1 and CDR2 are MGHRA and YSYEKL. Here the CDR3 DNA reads TGCGCCAGCAGCCAAGCATTCCGGGGGGGAGGGCAAGAGACCCAGTACTTC. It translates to CASSQAFRGGGQETQYF.

CDR3 protein: CASSPSVAGREPITQYF. DNA for the CDR3: TGCGCCAGCAGCCCGTCCGTAGCGGGACGGGAGCCGATAACGCAGTATTTT. The genes are TRBV4-1 and TRBJ2-3; 8 bases map to TRBD2. The CDR3 has 17 amino acids. Per the germline V gene, CDR1 is MGHRA and CDR2 is YSYEKL. After removal of 4 bases from V and 9 bases from J, the junction contained 18 bases not matched to a gene.

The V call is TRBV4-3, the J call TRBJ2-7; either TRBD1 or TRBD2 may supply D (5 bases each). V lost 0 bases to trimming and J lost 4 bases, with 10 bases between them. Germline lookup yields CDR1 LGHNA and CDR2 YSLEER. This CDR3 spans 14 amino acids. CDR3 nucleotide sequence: TGCGCCAGCAGCCAAGATCGGGGCAGGTACGAGCAGTACTTC. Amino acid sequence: CASSQDRGRYEQYF.

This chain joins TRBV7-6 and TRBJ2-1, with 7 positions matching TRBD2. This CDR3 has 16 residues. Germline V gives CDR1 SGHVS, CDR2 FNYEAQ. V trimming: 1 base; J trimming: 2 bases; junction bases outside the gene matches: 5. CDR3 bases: TGTGCCAGCAGCTTAGAGGCTAGCGGACCCTACAATGAGCAGTTCTTC. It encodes CASSLEASGPYNEQFF.

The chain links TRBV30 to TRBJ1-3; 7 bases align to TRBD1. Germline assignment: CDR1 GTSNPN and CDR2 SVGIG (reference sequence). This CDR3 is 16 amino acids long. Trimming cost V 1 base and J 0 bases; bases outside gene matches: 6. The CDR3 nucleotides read TGTGCCTGGAGTGGGGTAGGGGGCAACTCTGGAAACACCATATATTTT. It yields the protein CAWSGVGGNSGNTIYF.

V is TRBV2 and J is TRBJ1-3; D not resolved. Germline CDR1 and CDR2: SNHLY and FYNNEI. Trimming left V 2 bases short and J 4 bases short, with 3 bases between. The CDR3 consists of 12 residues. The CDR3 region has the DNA TGTGCCAGCAGTGAAACCGGAAACACCATATATTTT. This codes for CASSETGNTIYF.

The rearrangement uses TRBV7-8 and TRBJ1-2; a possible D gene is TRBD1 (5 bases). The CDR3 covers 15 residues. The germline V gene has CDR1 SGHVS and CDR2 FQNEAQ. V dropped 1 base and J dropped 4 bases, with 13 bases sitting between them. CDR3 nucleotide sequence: TGTGCCAGCAGCTTAGAGCAGGGATTAGGCTATGGCTACACCTTC. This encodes CASSLEQGLGYGYTF. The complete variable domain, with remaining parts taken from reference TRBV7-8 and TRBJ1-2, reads GAGVSQSPRYKVAKRGQDVALRCDPISGHVSLFWYQQALGQGPEFLTYFQNEAQLDKSGLPSDRFFAERPEGSVSTLKIQRTQQEDSAVYLCASSLEQGLGYGYTFGSGTRLTVV.

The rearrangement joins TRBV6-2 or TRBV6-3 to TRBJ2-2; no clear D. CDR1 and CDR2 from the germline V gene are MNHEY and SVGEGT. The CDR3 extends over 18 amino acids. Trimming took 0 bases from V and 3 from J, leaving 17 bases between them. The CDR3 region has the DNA TGTGCCAGCAGTTACTCTATCCAGGCCATACGGGACACCGGGGAGCTGTTTTTT. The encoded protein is CASSYSIQAIRDTGELFF.

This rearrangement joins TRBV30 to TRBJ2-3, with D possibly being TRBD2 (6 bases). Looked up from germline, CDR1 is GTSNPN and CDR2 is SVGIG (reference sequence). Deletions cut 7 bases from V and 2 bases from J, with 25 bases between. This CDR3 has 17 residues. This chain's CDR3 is CAFTFGGTHRLTDTQYF. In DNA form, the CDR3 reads TGTGCCTTCACGTTTGGAGGGACGCACAGACTCACAGATACGCAGTATTTT.

The CDR3 sequence: CASSLAGTSGPEQYF. For the CDR3, the DNA is TGTGCCAGCAGCTTAGCCGGGACTAGCGGACCGGAGCAGTACTTC. V and J are TRBV5-8 and TRBJ2-7, with 11 bases identical to TRBD2. Unmatched junction bases numbered 8, after V lost 2 bases and J lost 7 bases. From germline, CDR1 is SGHTS and CDR2 YDEGEE. The CDR3 runs to 15 residues. The full variable domain, rest sourced from reference TRBV5-8 and TRBJ2-7, is EAGVTQSPTHLIKTRGQQATLRCSPISGHTSVYWYQQALGLGLQFLLWYDEGEERNRGNFPPRFSGRQFPNYSSELNVNALELEDSALYLCASSLAGTSGPEQYFGPGTRLTVT.

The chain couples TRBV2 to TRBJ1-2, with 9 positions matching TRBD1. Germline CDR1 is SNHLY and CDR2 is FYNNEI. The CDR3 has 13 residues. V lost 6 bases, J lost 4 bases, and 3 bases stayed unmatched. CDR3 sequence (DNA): TGTGCCAGCAGGCCGGGACAGGGCTATGGCTACACCTTC. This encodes CASRPGQGYGYTF.

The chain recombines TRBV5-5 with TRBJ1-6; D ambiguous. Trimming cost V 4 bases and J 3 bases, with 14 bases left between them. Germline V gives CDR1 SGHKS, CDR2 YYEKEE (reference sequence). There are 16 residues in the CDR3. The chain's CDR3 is CASSLRDGFYNSPLHF. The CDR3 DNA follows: TGTGCCAGCAGCCTACGAGACGGATTCTATAATTCACCCCTCCACTTT. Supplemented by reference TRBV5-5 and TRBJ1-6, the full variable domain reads DAGVTQSPTHLIKTRGQQVTLRCSPISGHKSVSWYQQVLGQGPQFIFQYYEKEERGRGNFPDRFSARQFPNYSSELNVNALLLGDSALYLCASSLRDGFYNSPLHFGNGTRLTVT.

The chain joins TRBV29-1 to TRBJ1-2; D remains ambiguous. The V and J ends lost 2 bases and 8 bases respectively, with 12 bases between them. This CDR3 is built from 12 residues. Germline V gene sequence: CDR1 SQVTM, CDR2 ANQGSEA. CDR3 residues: CSVESGSWGYTF. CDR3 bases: TGCAGCGTTGAATCGGGCTCGTGGGGCTACACCTTC.

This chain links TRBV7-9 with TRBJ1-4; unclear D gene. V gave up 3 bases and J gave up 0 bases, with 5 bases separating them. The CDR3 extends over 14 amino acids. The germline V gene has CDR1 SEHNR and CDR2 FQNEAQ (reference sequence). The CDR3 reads CASSLRSTNEKLFF. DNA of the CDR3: TGTGCCAGCAGCTTGAGATCAACTAATGAAAAACTGTTTTTT.

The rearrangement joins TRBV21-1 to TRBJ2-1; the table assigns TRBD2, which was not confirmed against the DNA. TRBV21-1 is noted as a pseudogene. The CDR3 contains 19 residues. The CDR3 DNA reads TGTGCCAGCAGCAAACCCGGACCGGGAAAACCTAGAAACTACAATGAGCAGTTCTTC. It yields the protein CASSKPGPGKPRNYNEQFF.

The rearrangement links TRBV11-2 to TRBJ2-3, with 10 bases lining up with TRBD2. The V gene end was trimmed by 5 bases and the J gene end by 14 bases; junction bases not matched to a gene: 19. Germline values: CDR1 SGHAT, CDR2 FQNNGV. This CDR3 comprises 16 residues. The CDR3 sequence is CASSTPLAGVSFPPYF. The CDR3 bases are TGTGCCAGCAGCACGCCTCTAGCGGGGGTATCTTTTCCGCCGTATTTT.

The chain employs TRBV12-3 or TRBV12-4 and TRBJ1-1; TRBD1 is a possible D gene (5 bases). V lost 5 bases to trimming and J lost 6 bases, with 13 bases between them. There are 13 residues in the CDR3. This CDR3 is CASSKTPGAEAFF. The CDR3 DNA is TGTGCCAGCAGTAAGACCCCGGGGGCTGAAGCTTTCTTT.

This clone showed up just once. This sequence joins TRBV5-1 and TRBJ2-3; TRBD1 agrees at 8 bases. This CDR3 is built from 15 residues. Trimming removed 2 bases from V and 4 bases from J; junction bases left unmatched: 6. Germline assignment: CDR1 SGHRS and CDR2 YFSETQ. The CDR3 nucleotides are TGCGCCAGCAGCTTTAGATCGGGACAGGCAGATACGCAGTATTTT. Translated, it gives CASSFRSGQADTQYF.

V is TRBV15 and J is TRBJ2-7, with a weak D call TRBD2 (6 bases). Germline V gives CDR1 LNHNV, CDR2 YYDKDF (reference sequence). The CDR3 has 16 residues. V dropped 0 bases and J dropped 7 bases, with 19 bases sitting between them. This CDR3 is CATSRDPEAGTGEQYF. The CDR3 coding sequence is TGTGCCACCAGCAGAGATCCTGAGGCGGGGACCGGTGAGCAGTACTTC.